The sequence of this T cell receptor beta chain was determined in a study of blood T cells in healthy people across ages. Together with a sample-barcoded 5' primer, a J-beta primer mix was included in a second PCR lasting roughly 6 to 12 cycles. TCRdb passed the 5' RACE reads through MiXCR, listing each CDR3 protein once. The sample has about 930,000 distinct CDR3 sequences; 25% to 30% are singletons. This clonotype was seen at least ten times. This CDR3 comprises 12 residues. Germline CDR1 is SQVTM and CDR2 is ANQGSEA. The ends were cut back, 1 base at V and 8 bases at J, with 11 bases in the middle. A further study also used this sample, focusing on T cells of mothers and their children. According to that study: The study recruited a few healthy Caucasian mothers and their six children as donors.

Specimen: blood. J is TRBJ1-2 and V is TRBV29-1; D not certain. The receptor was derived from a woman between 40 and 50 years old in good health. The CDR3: CSVEVSAGGYTF. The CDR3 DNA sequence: TGCAGCGTTGAAGTGTCAGCTGGCGGCTACACCTTC.